The 30 T cell receptor beta chains reported below all come from one sample, sequenced in a study of shared T cell receptors in the human thymus. Clones were sequenced by immunoSEQ multiplex PCR, and TCRdb holds only the in-frame ones, with some missing. This sample carries 500,000 to 850,000 clones, about 87% of them seen once, and the ten largest clones take approximately 0.0097%. The same data also contributed to another study, on human thymus T cells.

Sequencing was carried out using thymocytes. The receptors shown here come from a boy younger than two with a congenital heart defect.

This clone came up once. One junction end does not reproduce the germline sequence, and a read error may be involved. The sample has other DNA sequences that encode this CDR3 too. The chain is built from TRBV6-1 and TRBJ1-6; the D gene is possibly TRBD1 (6 bases). The CDR3 is made up of 16 amino acids. CDR1 and CDR2 (germline): MNHNS, SASEGT. For the CDR3, the DNA is TGTGCCAGCAGGGAAGACAGGCGTCCCTATAATTCCCCCCTCCACTTT. It yields the protein CASREDRRPYNSPLHF.

The chain links TRBV14 to TRBJ1-6; tentatively, D is TRBD1 (6 bases). V was shortened by 6 bases and J by 0 bases, with 9 bases between the two germline ends. There are 15 residues in the CDR3. The germline CDR1 and CDR2 sequences are SGHDN and FVKESK. The CDR3 region has the DNA TGTGCCAGCAGTTCGGACAGCTCCTATAATTCACCCCTCCACTTT. This encodes CASSSDSSYNSPLHF.

This chain joins TRBV9 and TRBJ2-1; possibly TRBD2 for D (6 bases). This CDR3 is built from 16 residues. Germline V lookup: CDR1 SGDLS, CDR2 YYNGEE. Trimming removed 0 bases at V and 5 bases at J, with 15 bases between. CDR3 sequence: CASSVGPREFDNEQFF. The CDR3 DNA follows: TGTGCCAGCAGCGTAGGGCCACGGGAGTTTGACAATGAGCAGTTCTTC.

The V and J genes are TRBV11-2 and TRBJ1-1; D might be TRBD1 (6 bases). V was pared by 3 bases and J by 1 base, with 15 bases between. The CDR3 is 16 amino acids. CDR1 is SGHAT, CDR2 FQNNGV, per germline. Here the CDR3 DNA reads TGTGCCAGCAGCTTTCCTGACAGGCCAGGGAACACTGAAGCTTTCTTT. Protein sequence: CASSFPDRPGNTEAFF.

J is TRBJ2-2 and V is TRBV6-5; a possible D gene is TRBD2 (5 bases). This CDR3 spans 16 amino acids. V shed 0 bases and J shed 7 bases, with 15 bases lying between them. Germline lookup yields CDR1 MNHEY and CDR2 SVGAGI. Here the CDR3 reads CASSYSGVSPFGELFF. CDR3 bases: TGTGCCAGCAGTTACTCCGGGGTTTCACCCTTCGGGGAGCTGTTTTTT.

The gene calls are TRBV19 and TRBJ1-1, with unresolved D. The germline V gene has CDR1 LNHDA and CDR2 SQIVND (reference sequence). The CDR3 contains 11 residues. The germline V and J ends were trimmed by 7 bases and 1 base, with 4 bases remaining between them. Here the CDR3 reads CASMRNTEAFF. CDR3 sequence (DNA): TGTGCCAGTATGAGGAACACTGAAGCTTTCTTT.

The V gene is TRBV4-1, the J gene TRBJ2-7; D is unclear. Trimming removed 0 bases from V and 4 bases from J, with 7 bases in between. Per the germline V gene, CDR1 is MGHRA and CDR2 is YSYEKL. The CDR3 consists of 13 residues. Written as DNA, the CDR3 is TGCGCCAGCAGCCAAGACAAAAATTACGAGCAGTACTTC. It is translated as CASSQDKNYEQYF.

The rearrangement joins TRBV30 to TRBJ1-2; the D gene is possibly TRBD1 (5 bases). In germline, CDR1 is GTSNPN, CDR2 SVGIG (reference sequence). The ends were cut back, 0 bases at V and 4 bases at J, with 21 bases in the middle. The CDR3 spans 17 residues. The CDR3 nucleotides are TGTGCCTGGAGTGTAATTCCCGATAGGCAGGGCCGCTATGGCTACACCTTC. As protein: CAWSVIPDRQGRYGYTF. Based on the CDR3 plus reference TRBV30 and TRBJ1-2, the full variable domain is SQTIHQWPATLVQPVGSPLSLECTVEGTSNPNLYWYRQAAGRGLQLLFYSVGIGQISSEVPQNLSASRPQDRQFILSSKKLLLSDSGFYLCAWSVIPDRQGRYGYTFGSGTRLTVV.

Points on this clone: One end of the junction varies from germline; a read error may be responsible. The genes are TRBV20-1 and TRBJ1-2; possible D gene TRBD1, 6 bases. Germline assignment: CDR1 DFQATT and CDR2 SNEGSKA (reference sequence). The CDR3 has 11 residues. CDR3 in DNA: TGCAGTGCTAGACTAAGAATCGGGGACATCTTC. This codes for CSARLRIGDIF.

The genes are TRBV10-2 and TRBJ2-1; 9 positions agree with TRBD1. The CDR3 is 17 amino acids. Germline trimming cut 2 bases from V and 4 bases from J; bases unmatched to any gene: 9. The V gene's germline CDR1 is WSHSY and CDR2 SAAADI. CDR3 bases: TGCGCCAGCAGTGAGCACGAGACAGGGGGGCGGTACAATGAGCAGTTCTTC. This codes for CASSEHETGGRYNEQFF.

Worth noting for this clone: It is likely a read error, because the conserved phenylalanine at the end of the CDR3 is missing. J is TRBJ1-2 and V is TRBV29-1; D possibly corresponds to TRBD1 (5 bases). Looked up from germline, CDR1 is SQVTM and CDR2 is ANQGSEA. V was clipped by 6 bases and J by 4 bases, with 15 bases between them. This CDR3 has 13 residues. The CDR3 region has the DNA TGCAGCGTGGGGCCTTGGGGCCCCTATGGCTACACCCTC. Its translation is CSVGPWGPYGYTL.

This chain joins TRBV30 and TRBJ1-1, with D possibly matching TRBD1 (6 bases). The CDR3 totals 15 residues. In germline, CDR1 is GTSNPN, CDR2 SVGIG (reference sequence). V was pared by 1 base and J by 1 base, with 13 bases between. This CDR3 is CAWSAFGQKNTEAFF. In DNA form, the CDR3 reads TGTGCCTGGAGTGCCTTCGGACAGAAGAACACTGAAGCTTTCTTT.

The chain uses TRBV28 and TRBJ2-4; TRBD1 agrees at 7 bases. V shed 3 bases and J 6 bases; nucleotides not matched to a gene: 8. The CDR3 length is 15 residues. Germline-derived CDR1 and CDR2 are MDHEN and SYDVKM. The CDR3 DNA follows: TGTGCCAGCAGTTTGACTAAGGGGGCGTCAAACATTCAGTACTTC. Protein product: CASSLTKGASNIQYF. Full variable domain (remainder filled in from reference TRBV28 and TRBJ2-4): DVKVTQSSRYLVKRTGEKVFLECVQDMDHENMFWYRQDPGLGLRLIYFSYDVKMKEKGDIPEGYSVSREKKERFSLILESASTNQTSMYLCASSLTKGASNIQYFGAGTRLSVL.

V is TRBV30 and J is TRBJ1-3; maybe TRBD1 (6 bases). This CDR3 is 16 amino acids long. V shed 3 bases and J shed 8 bases, with 23 bases lying between them. CDR1 is GTSNPN and CDR2 is SVGIG in the germline V gene (reference sequence). CDR3 amino acids: CAWSADRRRPPDTIYF. The CDR3 DNA follows: TGTGCCTGGAGCGCAGACAGGCGACGACCTCCGGACACCATATATTTT.

The genes are TRBV30 and TRBJ2-1; TRBD2 matches 9 bases. Trimming cost V 3 bases and J 2 bases; bases outside gene matches: 20. This CDR3 spans 20 amino acids. Germline CDR1 and CDR2: GTSNPN and SVGIG (reference sequence). This chain's CDR3 is CAWSDRGVSGSHDTYNEQFF. In DNA form, the CDR3 reads TGTGCCTGGAGCGACCGTGGCGTTAGCGGGAGCCATGATACCTACAATGAGCAGTTCTTC.

This clone has only one observation. The rearrangement links TRBV5-1 to TRBJ1-1; D is perhaps TRBD1 (5 bases). The germline V and J ends were trimmed by 1 base and 7 bases, with 14 bases remaining between them. The CDR3 has 14 residues. Germline V gene data show CDR1 as SGHRS and CDR2 as YFSETQ. The CDR3 nucleotides read TGCGCCAGCAGCTTGTACAGGTACTCGAGTGAAGCTTTCTTT. Translating it yields CASSLYRYSSEAFF.

This clone came up once. The V gene is TRBV19, the J gene TRBJ2-2, with 10 bases identical to TRBD1. With V trimmed by 4 bases and J by 2 bases, 19 bases remained unmatched. CDR3 length: 21 amino acids. CDR1 is LNHDA, CDR2 SQIVND, per germline (reference sequence). The CDR3 sequence: CASSRTGGHAVPSNNTGELFF. In DNA form, the CDR3 reads TGTGCCAGTAGTAGGACAGGGGGACATGCAGTTCCTTCTAATAACACCGGGGAGCTGTTTTTT.

The chain uses TRBV5-4 and TRBJ2-7; TRBD1 matches at 9 bases. J lost 2 bases, V lost 0 bases, and 9 bases had no gene match. Germline V lookup: CDR1 SGHNT, CDR2 YYREEE (reference sequence). This CDR3 is built from 17 residues. CDR3 nucleotide sequence: TGTGCCAGCAGCTTGGTAGGGGGGACAGGGCTTCCCTACGAGCAGTACTTC. Protein: CASSLVGGTGLPYEQYF.

This clone appeared a single time. J is TRBJ1-2 and V is TRBV9; TRBD1 might be the D (5 bases). The CDR3 runs to 14 residues. Germline CDR1 SGDLS, CDR2 YYNGEE. Trimming removed 3 bases at V and 4 bases at J, with 13 bases between. The CDR3, as DNA: TGTGCCAGCAGCGCGCGGGGGTCTTCCTATGGCTACACCTTC. Encoded protein: CASSARGSSYGYTF.

The CDR3, as DNA: TGTGCTAGTGGTTCAGGGGGACACCTGAACTATGGCTACACCTTC. Translated: CASGSGGHLNYGYTF. The chain links TRBV12-5 to TRBJ1-2; 7 nucleotides align to TRBD1. This CDR3 region has 15 residues. The germline CDR1 and CDR2 sequences are LGHNT and FRNRAP. The junction had 7 bases not matched to a gene; V was cut back by 4 bases and J by 2 bases.

The chain carries TRBV11-1 and TRBJ2-3; no reliable D call. CDR1 and CDR2 (germline): SGHAT, FQDESV (reference sequence). V lost 2 bases to trimming and J lost 1 base, with 16 bases between them. This CDR3 is built from 17 residues. The CDR3 spells CASSLPSNGEGTDTQYF. CDR3 nucleotide sequence: TGTGCCAGCAGCTTACCGTCCAACGGAGAGGGCACAGATACGCAGTATTTT.

Points on this clone: The junction departs from the called germline gene at one end, perhaps through a read error. The chain employs TRBV20-1 and TRBJ2-7; D may be TRBD2 (5 bases). Germline V gene lookup returns CDR1 DFQATT and CDR2 SNEGSKA (reference sequence). The CDR3 is 10 residues long. CDR3 sequence reads: CSARRLIGRF. CDR3 DNA sequence: TGCAGTGCTAGAAGACTAATCGGTCGCTTC.

V is TRBV10-3 and J is TRBJ2-3; TRBD2 matches at 7 bases. The CDR3 runs 16 residues. J was trimmed by 2 bases and V by 6 bases; bases with no gene match: 11. Germline values: CDR1 ENHRY, CDR2 SYGVKD. CDR3 residues: CAISSKRDGYTDTQYF. The CDR3, as DNA: TGTGCCATCAGCTCAAAGCGGGATGGTTACACAGATACGCAGTATTTT.

The chain couples TRBV27 to TRBJ1-3; 7 nucleotides match TRBD1. This CDR3 is 16 amino acids long. Germline-derived CDR1 and CDR2 are MNHEY and SMNVEV (reference sequence). Trimming removed 6 bases from V and 0 bases from J; junction bases left unmatched: 8. CDR3 sequence: CASSYTGQTSGNTIYF. As DNA, the CDR3 is TGTGCCAGCAGCTACACGGGACAGACCTCTGGAAACACCATATATTTT.

The chain links TRBV14 to TRBJ2-3, with 9 nucleotides matching TRBD1. With V trimmed by 4 bases and J by 6 bases, 11 bases remained unmatched. The germline V gene encodes CDR1 SGHDN and CDR2 FVKESK. The length of the CDR3 is 16 residues. As DNA, the CDR3 is TGTGCCAGCAGCCCAGCCGGGACAGGGACTCTGGATACGCAGTATTTT. It yields the protein CASSPAGTGTLDTQYF.

V and J are TRBV25-1 and TRBJ1-1, with D perhaps TRBD1 (5 bases). The CDR3 contains 15 residues. The germline V gene has CDR1 MGHDK and CDR2 SYGVNS. Trimming removed 1 base from V and 6 bases from J, with 15 bases in between. The CDR3, as DNA: TGTGCCAGCAGTGAATCCAGGGATAGGAAACCTGAAGCTTTCTTT. Translated, it gives CASSESRDRKPEAFF.

The gene calls are TRBV7-9 and TRBJ2-1; unclear D gene. There are 13 residues in the CDR3. Trimming cost V 1 base and J 7 bases, with 8 bases left between them. CDR1 and CDR2 (germline): SEHNR, FQNEAQ (reference sequence). This CDR3 is CASSLDYLNEQFF. The CDR3 DNA sequence: TGTGCCAGCAGCTTAGATTACCTAAATGAGCAGTTCTTC.

The chain combines TRBV7-2 with TRBJ2-3; the D gene is possibly TRBD1 (6 bases). This CDR3 region has 17 residues. Germline loops: CDR1 SGHTA, CDR2 FQGNSA. Trimming left V 5 bases short and J 0 bases short, with 18 bases between. The DNA for the CDR3 is TGTGCCAGCAGCCCACCCCACAGGGCCCCTAGCACAGATACGCAGTATTTT. This gives the protein CASSPPHRAPSTDTQYF.

The chain carries TRBV14 and TRBJ1-1; no clear D gene. Between the trimmed V and J ends, which lost 4 bases and 3 bases, there was a span of 27 bases. The germline CDR1 and CDR2 sequences are SGHDN and FVKESK. This CDR3 comprises 19 residues. DNA for the CDR3: TGTGCCAGCAGCCCTAAACCCCGGGTGCGCATCCTTGAATACACTGAAGCTTTCTTT. Translation: CASSPKPRVRILEYTEAFF.

The rearrangement joins TRBV30 to TRBJ1-5, with 8 positions matching TRBD1. CDR3 size: 12 residues. V dropped 7 bases and J dropped 5; count of bases not matched to a gene: 4. Germline lookup yields CDR1 GTSNPN and CDR2 SVGIG (reference sequence). The DNA of the CDR3 is TGTGCCTATGGACAGGGTGATCAGCCCCAGCATTTT. Protein product: CAYGQGDQPQHF.